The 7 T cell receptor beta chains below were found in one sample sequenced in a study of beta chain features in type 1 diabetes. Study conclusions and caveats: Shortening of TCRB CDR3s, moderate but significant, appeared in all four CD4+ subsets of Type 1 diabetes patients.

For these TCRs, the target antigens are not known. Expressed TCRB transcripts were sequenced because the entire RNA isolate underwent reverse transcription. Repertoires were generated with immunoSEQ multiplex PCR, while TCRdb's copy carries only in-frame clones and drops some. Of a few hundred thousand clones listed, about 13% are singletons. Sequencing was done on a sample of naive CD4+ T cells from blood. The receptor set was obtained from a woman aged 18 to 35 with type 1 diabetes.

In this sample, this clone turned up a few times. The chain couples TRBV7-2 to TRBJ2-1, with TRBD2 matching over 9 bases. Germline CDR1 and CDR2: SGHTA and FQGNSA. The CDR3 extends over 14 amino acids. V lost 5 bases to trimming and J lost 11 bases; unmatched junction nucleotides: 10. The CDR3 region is CASSVVLAGIQQFF. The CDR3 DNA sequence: TGTGCCAGCAGCGTGGTGCTAGCGGGAATTCAGCAGTTCTTC.

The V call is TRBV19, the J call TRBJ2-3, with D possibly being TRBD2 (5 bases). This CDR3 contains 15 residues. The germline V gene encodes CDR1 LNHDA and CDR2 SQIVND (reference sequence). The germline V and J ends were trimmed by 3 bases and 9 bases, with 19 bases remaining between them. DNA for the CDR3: TGTGCCAGTAGTATCGACGGAGAGAGGGTGGGGACGCAGTATTTT. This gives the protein CASSIDGERVGTQYF.

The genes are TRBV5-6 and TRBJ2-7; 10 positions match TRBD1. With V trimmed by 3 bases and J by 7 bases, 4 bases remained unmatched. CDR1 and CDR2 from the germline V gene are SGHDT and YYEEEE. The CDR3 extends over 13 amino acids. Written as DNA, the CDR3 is TGTGCCAGCAGCTGGGGACAGGGGCGAGAGCAGTACGTC. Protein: CASSWGQGREQYV.

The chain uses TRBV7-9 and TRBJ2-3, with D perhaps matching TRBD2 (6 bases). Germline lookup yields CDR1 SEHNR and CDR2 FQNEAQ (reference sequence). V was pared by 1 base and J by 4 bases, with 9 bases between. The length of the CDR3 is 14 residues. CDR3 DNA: TGTGCCAGCAGCTTAGATCCGGGAGCAGATACGCAGTATTTT. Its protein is CASSLDPGADTQYF.

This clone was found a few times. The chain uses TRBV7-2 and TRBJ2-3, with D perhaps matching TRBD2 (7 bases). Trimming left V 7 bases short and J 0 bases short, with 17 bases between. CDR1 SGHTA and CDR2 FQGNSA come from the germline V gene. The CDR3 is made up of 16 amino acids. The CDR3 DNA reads TGTGCCAGCATAGGACGGGGGGCTTCTAGCACAGATACGCAGTATTTT. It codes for CASIGRGASSTDTQYF.

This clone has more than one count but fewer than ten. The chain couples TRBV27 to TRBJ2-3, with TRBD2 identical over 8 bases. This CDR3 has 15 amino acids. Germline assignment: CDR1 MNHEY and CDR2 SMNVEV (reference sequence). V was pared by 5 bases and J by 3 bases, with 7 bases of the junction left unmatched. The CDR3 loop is CASSLSAGATDTQYF. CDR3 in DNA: TGTGCCAGCAGTCTCTCAGCGGGAGCGACAGATACGCAGTATTTT.

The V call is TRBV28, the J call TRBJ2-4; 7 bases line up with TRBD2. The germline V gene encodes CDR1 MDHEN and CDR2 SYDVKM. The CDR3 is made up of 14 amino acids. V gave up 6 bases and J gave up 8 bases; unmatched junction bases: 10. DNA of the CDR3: TGTGCCAGCAGGGGGCGGGGAGGGCTGCACATTCAGTACTTC. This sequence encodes CASRGRGGLHIQYF. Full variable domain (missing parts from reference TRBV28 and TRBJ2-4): DVKVTQSSRYLVKRTGEKVFLECVQDMDHENMFWYRQDPGLGLRLIYFSYDVKMKEKGDIPEGYSVSREKKERFSLILESASTNQTSMYLCASRGRGGLHIQYFGAGTRLSVL.